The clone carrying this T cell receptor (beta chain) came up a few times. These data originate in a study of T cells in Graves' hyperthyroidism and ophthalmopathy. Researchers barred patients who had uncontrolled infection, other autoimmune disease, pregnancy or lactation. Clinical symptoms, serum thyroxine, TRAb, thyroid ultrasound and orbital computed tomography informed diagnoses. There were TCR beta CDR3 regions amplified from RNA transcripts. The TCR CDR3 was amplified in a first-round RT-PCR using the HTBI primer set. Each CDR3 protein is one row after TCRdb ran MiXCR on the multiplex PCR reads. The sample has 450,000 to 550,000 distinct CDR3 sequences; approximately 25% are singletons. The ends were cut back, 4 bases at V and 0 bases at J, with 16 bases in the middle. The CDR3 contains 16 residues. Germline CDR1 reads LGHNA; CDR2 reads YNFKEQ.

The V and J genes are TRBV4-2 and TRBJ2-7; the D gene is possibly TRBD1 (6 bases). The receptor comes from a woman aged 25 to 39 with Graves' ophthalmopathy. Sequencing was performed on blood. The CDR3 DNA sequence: TGTGCCAGCAGCCTAATCGGGACACCAAGCTCCTACGAGCAGTACTTC. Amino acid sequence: CASSLIGTPSSYEQYF.